This T cell receptor beta chain was sequenced in a study of T cell repertoires in cytomegalovirus infection. V lost 11 bases, J lost 6 bases, and 14 bases lay in between. Germline V gene sequence: CDR1 LNHDA, CDR2 SQIVND (reference sequence). The CDR3 consists of 12 residues. TCRdb itself ran the reads through MiXCR, one entry per CDR3 protein. The sample includes approximately 200,000 distinct CDR3 sequences, over 25% seen only once; the top ten take 30% to 35%. This clonotype was observed a handful of times. The receptor comes from a human donor in good health (CMV status not recorded). Some clones in this sample may be carry-over from other donors' samples. V gene TRBV19 combines with J gene TRBJ1-5; perhaps TRBD1 as D (5 bases). Material for sequencing was PBMCs. CDR3 amino acids: CAAGATGQPQHF. DNA of the CDR3: TGTGCCGCTGGGGCAACGGGTCAGCCCCAGCATTTT.